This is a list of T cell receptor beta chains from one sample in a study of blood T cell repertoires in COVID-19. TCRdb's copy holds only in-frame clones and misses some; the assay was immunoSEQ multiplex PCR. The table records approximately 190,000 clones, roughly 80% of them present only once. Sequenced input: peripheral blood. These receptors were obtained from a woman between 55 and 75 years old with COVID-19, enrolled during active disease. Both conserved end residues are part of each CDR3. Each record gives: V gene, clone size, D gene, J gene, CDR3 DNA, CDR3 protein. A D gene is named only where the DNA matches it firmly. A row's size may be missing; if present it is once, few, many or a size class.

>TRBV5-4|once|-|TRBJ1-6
TGTGCCAGCGGCCCCGGGGGGGTAGGGTATAATTCACCCCTCCACTTT
CASGPGGVGYNSPLHF
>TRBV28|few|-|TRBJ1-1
TGTGCCAGCAGTTTCTGGGGGGAGACCACTGAAGCTTTCTTT
CASSFWGETTEAFF
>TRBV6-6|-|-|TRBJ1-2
TGTGCCAGCACCTTCGGGGGTATCAACTATGGCTACACCTTC
CASTFGGINYGYTF
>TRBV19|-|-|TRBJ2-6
TGTGCCAGTAGTCAGGGAAACTCTGGGGCCAACGTCCTGACTTTC
CASSQGNSGANVLTF
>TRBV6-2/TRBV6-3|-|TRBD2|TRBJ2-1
TGTGCCAGCAGTCCAAGCGGGAGGGCCCACAATGAGCAGTTCTTC
CASSPSGRAHNEQFF
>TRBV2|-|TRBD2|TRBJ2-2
TGTGCCAGCCAAAACGGACTAGCGGGAGCGGCGGAGCTGTTTTTT
CASQNGLAGAAELFF
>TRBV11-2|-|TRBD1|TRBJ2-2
TGTGCCAGCAGCGCCCGACAGGGGCCGAACACCGGGGAGCTGTTTTTT
CASSARQGPNTGELFF
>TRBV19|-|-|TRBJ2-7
TGTGCCAGTAGTGGATCTGGGACAAGGAACACCTACGAGCAGTACTTC
CASSGSGTRNTYEQYF
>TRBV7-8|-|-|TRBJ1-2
TGTGCCAGCAGCTTCAGTGTTACAGGAATCAATGGCTACACCTTC
CASSFSVTGINGYTF
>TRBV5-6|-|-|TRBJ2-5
TGTGCCAGCAGCTTACCCTACGGTGAAAGAGAGACCCAGTACTTC
CASSLPYGERETQYF
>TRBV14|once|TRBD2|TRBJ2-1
TGTGCCAGCAGCCAATGGGGGGGGAGCAATGAGCAGTTCTTC
CASSQWGGSNEQFF
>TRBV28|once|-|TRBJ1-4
TGTGCCAGCAGTCTCCCCGCGGGGTGGGATGAAAAACTGTTTTTT
CASSLPAGWDEKLFF
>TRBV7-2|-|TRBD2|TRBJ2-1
TGTGCCAGCAGCTTGTGGACTAGCGCAAACAATGAGCAGTTCTTC
CASSLWTSANNEQFF
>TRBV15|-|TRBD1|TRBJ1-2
TGTGCCACCAGCAGGGGGGGACAGGGGGCGAACTATGGCTACACCTTC
CATSRGGQGANYGYTF
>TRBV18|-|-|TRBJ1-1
TGTGCCAGCTCAGGAGAGGGTTACACTGAAGCTTTCTTT
CASSGEGYTEAFF
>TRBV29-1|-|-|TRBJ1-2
TGCAGCGGAGGGCCGACAGGAGGAGACACCTTC
CSGGPTGGDTF
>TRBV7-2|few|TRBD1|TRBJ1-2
TGTGCCAGCAGCTTAGCCCCAGGGGGCAAAGGAGGCTACACCTTC
CASSLAPGGKGGYTF
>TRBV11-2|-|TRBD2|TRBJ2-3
TGTGCCAGCAGCTTAGATGCCGGGGGGGCTGGAGATACGCAGTATTTT
CASSLDAGGAGDTQYF
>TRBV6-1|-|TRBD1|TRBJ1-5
TGTGCCAGCAGTGCAACCGGGACAGGGCTTAGCAATCAGCCCCAGCATTTT
CASSATGTGLSNQPQHF
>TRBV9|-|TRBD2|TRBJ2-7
TGCGCCAGCAGCGCGACTAGCGGGCATCTCTTAGGGGACGAGCAGTACTTC
CASSATSGHLLGDEQYF
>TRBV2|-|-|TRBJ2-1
TGTGCCAGCATCCAGGGAATTTACAATGAGCAGTTCTTC
CASIQGIYNEQFF
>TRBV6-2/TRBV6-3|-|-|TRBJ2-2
TGTGCCAGCAGTTACGGTCTCGGTATCGGGGAGCTGTTTTTT
CASSYGLGIGELFF